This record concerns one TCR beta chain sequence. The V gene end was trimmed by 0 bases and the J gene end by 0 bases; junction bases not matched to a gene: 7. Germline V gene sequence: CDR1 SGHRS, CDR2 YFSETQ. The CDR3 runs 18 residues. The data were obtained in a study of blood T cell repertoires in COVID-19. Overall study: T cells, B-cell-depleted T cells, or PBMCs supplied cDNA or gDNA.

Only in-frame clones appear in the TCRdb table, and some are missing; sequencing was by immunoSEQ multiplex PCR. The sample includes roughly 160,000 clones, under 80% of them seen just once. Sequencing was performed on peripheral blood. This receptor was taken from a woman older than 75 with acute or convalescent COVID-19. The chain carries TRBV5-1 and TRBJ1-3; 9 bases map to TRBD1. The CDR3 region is CASSLGGQGYFSGNTIYF. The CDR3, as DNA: TGCGCCAGCAGCTTGGGGGGACAGGGATATTTCTCTGGAAACACCATATATTTT. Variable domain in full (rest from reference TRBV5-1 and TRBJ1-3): KAGVTQTPRYLIKTRGQQVTLSCSPISGHRSVSWYQQTPGQGLQFLFEYFSETQRNKGNFPGRFSGRQFSNSRSEMNVSTLELGDSALYLCASSLGGQGYFSGNTIYFGEGSWLTVV.